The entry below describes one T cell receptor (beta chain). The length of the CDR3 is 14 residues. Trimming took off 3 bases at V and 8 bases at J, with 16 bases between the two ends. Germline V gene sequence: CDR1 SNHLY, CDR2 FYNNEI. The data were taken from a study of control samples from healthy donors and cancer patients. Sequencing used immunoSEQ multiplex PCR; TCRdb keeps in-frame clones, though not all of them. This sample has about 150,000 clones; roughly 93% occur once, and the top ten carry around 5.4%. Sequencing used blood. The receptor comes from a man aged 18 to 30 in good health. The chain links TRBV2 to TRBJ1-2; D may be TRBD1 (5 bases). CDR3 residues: CASSDPAGAGGYTF. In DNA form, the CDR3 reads TGTGCCAGCAGTGACCCAGCGGGCGCAGGGGGCTACACCTTC.